The rows below give T cell receptor beta chains drawn from one sample of a study of T cell changes during pregnancy in multiple sclerosis. Here immunoSEQ multiplex PCR was the method, and the copy in TCRdb shows in-frame clones only, minus some. The sample lists tens of thousands of clones; 93% were seen once. The material was peripheral blood, obtained in the second trimester of pregnancy. These receptors were taken from a female donor with multiple sclerosis, enrolled in a pregnancy study. Each CDR3 is given with its conserved first and last residue. The D gene is left open where the match is weak. Not every row has a clone size; where given, it reads once, few, many or a size class.

.	TRBV9	TRBJ1-3	.	CASSVEGGSSGNTIYF	TGTGCCAGCAGCGTAGAGGGAGGCTCCTCTGGAAACACCATATATTTT
.	TRBV4-2	TRBJ2-2	.	CASSPGGIGGRGELFF	TGTGCCAGCAGCCCAGGTGGGATCGGGGGACGCGGGGAGCTGTTTTTT
TRBD2	TRBV15	TRBJ2-1	.	CATSAGGLAGGRNEQFF	TGTGCCACCAGCGCGGGGGGCCTAGCGGGGGGCCGCAATGAGCAGTTCTTC
TRBD2	TRBV10-2	TRBJ2-1	.	CASSDFVGGGYNEQFF	TGCGCCAGCAGTGATTTTGTGGGGGGGGGCTACAATGAGCAGTTCTTC
TRBD2	TRBV30	TRBJ2-1	once	CAWGSGRGYNEQFF	TGTGCCTGGGGTAGCGGGAGGGGCTACAATGAGCAGTTCTTC
.	TRBV9	TRBJ1-3	.	CASSVESGSGNTIYF	TGTGCCAGCAGCGTAGAATCCGGGTCTGGAAACACCATATATTTT
TRBD1	TRBV10-3	TRBJ1-4	.	CAISGTGNEKLFF	TGTGCCATCAGTGGGACAGGAAATGAAAAACTGTTTTTT
.	TRBV5-4	TRBJ1-2	.	CASSLAQGQGYTF	TGTGCCAGCAGCTTGGCACAGGGCCAAGGCTACACCTTC
TRBD1	TRBV5-6	TRBJ2-6	.	CASSKPGQGGSGANVLTF	TGTGCCAGCAGCAAACCGGGACAGGGGGGCTCTGGGGCCAACGTCCTGACTTTC
.	TRBV9	TRBJ1-1	once	CASSIQGGTEAFF	TGTGCCAGCAGCATACAGGGTGGCACTGAAGCTTTCTTT
TRBD2	TRBV7-9	TRBJ2-1	.	CASSELAGSYNEQFF	TGTGCCAGCAGCGAACTAGCGGGCTCCTACAATGAGCAGTTCTTC
.	TRBV14	TRBJ2-2	.	CASSLGSSTGTGELFF	TGTGCCAGCAGCCTGGGTAGCTCGACGGGTACCGGGGAGCTGTTTTTT
.	TRBV7-3	TRBJ1-2	.	CASSLEAGLHDGYTF	TGTGCCAGCAGCTTAGAGGCAGGACTTCACGATGGCTACACCTTC
TRBD1	TRBV19	TRBJ2-1	.	CASSSDRGYEQFF	TGTGCCAGTAGTAGCGACAGGGGCTATGAGCAGTTCTTC
TRBD2	TRBV15	TRBJ2-1	.	CATSRDTSDVFF	TGTGCCACCAGCAGAGATACTAGCGACGTGTTCTTC
.	TRBV13	TRBJ1-1	.	CASSLRTGPNTEAFF	TGTGCCAGCAGCTTGCGTACAGGACCGAACACTGAAGCTTTCTTT
TRBD2	TRBV28	TRBJ2-7	.	CASSLGAGGTTYEQYF	TGTGCCAGCAGTTTGGGAGCGGGGGGGACTACCTACGAGCAGTACTTC
.	TRBV6-4	TRBJ2-2	.	CASSDSAGLSTGELFF	TGTGCCAGCAGTGACTCGGCAGGGCTTAGCACCGGGGAGCTGTTTTTT
.	TRBV9	TRBJ1-1	few	CASSVAQGEAFF	TGTGCCAGCAGCGTAGCTCAGGGTGAAGCTTTCTTT
TRBD1	TRBV15	TRBJ2-1	.	CATNMDRGSYNEQFF	TGTGCCACCAACATGGACAGGGGCTCCTACAATGAGCAGTTCTTC
.	TRBV30	TRBJ2-7	once	CASEGIPYEQYF	TGTGCCTCAGAGGGTATTCCGTACGAGCAGTACTTC
TRBD1	TRBV4-1	TRBJ1-6	.	CASSQIGTGRNSPLHF	TGCGCCAGCAGCCAAATCGGGACAGGCAGAAATTCACCCCTCCACTTT
.	TRBV2	TRBJ2-3	.	CASSPINLAEKDTQYF	TGTGCCAGCAGTCCTATAAACCTCGCGGAGAAAGATACGCAGTATTTT
.	TRBV6-5	TRBJ2-7	.	CASASLVAAYEQYF	TGTGCCAGCGCCTCGCTTGTGGCAGCCTACGAGCAGTACTTC
.	TRBV19	TRBJ1-3	.	CASSIDSTFSGNTIYF	TGTGCCAGTAGTATAGATAGCACCTTCTCTGGAAACACCATATATTTT
TRBD2	TRBV13	TRBJ2-3	.	CASSGDYTDTQYF	TGTGCCAGCAGCGGGGACTATACAGATACGCAGTATTTT
.	TRBV4-1	TRBJ2-7	.	CASSQPNTAFEQYF	TGCGCCAGCAGCCAGCCCAATACAGCCTTCGAGCAGTACTTC
.	TRBV5-1	TRBJ1-3	.	CASSLARGGSGNTIYF	TGCGCCAGCAGCTTGGCGAGAGGAGGCTCTGGAAACACCATATATTTT
TRBD1	TRBV2	TRBJ1-3	once	CASSATGQAGNTIYF	TGTGCCAGCAGCGCCACCGGACAGGCTGGAAACACCATATATTTT
TRBD2	TRBV5-4	TRBJ2-3	.	CASSLRGGVDTQYF	TGTGCCAGCAGCTTACGCGGGGGGGTAGATACGCAGTATTTT